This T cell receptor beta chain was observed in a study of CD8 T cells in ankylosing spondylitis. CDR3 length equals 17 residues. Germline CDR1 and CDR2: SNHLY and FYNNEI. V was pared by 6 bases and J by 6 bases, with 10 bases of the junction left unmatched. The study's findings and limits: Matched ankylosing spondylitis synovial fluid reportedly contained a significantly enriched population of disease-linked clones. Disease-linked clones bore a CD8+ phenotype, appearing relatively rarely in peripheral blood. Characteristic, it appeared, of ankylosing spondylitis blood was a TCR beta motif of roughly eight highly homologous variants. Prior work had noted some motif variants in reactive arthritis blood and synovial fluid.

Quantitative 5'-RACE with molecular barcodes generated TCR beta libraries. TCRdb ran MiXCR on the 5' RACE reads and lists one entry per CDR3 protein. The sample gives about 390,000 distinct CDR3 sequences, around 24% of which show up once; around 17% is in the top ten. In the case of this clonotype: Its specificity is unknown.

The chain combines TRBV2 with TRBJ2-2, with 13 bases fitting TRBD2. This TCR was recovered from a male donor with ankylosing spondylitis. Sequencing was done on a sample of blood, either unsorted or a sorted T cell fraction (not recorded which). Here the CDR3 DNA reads TGTGCCAGCAGCGGGGGTGTGGGACTAGCGGGACCCGGGGAGCTGTTTTTT. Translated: CASSGGVGLAGPGELFF.